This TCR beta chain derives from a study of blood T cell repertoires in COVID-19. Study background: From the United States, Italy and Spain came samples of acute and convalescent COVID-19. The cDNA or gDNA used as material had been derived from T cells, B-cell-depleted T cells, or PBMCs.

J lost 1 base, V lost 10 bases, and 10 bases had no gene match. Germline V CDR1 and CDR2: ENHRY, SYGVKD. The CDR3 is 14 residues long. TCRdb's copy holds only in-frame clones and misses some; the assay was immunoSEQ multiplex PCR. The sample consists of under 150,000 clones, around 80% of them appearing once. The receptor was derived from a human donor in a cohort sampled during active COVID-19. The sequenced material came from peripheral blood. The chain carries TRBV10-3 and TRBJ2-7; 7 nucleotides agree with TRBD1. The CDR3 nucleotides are TGTGCCACTACAGGGGACAGTCGATCCTACGAGCAGTACTTC. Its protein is CATTGDSRSYEQYF.